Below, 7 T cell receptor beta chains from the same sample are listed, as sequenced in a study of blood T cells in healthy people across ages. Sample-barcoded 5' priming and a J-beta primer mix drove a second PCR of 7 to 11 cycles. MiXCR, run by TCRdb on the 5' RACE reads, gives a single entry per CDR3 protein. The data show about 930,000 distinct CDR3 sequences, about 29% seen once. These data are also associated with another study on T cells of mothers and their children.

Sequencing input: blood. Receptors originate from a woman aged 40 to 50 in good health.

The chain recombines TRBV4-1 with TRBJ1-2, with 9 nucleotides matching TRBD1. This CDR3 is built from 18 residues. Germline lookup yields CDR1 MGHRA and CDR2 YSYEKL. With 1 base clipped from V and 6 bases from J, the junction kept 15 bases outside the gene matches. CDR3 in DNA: TGCGCCAGCAGCCAAGCAGGAGTTCAGAGACAGGGGGTAGATGGCTACACCTTC. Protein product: CASSQAGVQRQGVDGYTF.

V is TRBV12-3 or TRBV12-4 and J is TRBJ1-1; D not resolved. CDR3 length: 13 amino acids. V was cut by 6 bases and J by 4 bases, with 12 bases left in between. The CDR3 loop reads CASSLRRATEAFF. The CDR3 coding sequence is TGTGCCAGCAGCCTCCGACGAGCCACTGAAGCTTTCTTT.

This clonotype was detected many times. CDR3 bases: TGTGCCACCAGCAGCAGGGGGCTGGAGACCCAGTACTTC. Protein: CATSSRGLETQYF. The V and J genes are TRBV15 and TRBJ2-5; 8 bases map to TRBD1. V gave up 3 bases and J gave up 5 bases; unmatched junction bases: 2. The CDR3 totals 13 residues. CDR1 LNHNV and CDR2 YYDKDF come from the germline V gene (reference sequence).

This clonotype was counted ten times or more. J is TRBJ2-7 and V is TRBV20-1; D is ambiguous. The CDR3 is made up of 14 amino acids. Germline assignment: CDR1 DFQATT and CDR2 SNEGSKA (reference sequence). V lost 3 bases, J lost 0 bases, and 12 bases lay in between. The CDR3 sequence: CSASDLIRSYEQYF. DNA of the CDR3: TGCAGTGCTAGCGACTTGATACGCTCCTACGAGCAGTACTTC.

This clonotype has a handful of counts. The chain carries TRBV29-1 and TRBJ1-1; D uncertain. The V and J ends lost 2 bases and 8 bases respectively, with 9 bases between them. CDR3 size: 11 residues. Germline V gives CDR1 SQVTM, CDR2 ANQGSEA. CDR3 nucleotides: TGCAGCGTTGAAAGCCAATGGGAAGCTTTCTTT. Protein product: CSVESQWEAFF.

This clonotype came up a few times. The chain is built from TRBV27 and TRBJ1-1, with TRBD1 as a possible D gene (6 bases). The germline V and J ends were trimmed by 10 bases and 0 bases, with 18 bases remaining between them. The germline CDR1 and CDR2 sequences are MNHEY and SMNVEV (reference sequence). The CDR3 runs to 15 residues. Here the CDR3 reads CATREGHGVNTEAFF. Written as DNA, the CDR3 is TGTGCCACCCGGGAGGGACATGGGGTGAACACTGAAGCTTTCTTT.

CDR3 in amino acids: CASSQNWDTQYF. The CDR3 coding sequence is TGTGCCAGCTCCCAAAATTGGGATACGCAGTATTTT. The chain has TRBV18 and TRBJ2-3; no firm D call. CDR3 length: 12 residues. CDR1 is KGHSH and CDR2 is LQKENI in the germline V gene. V lost 6 bases, J lost 6 bases, and 10 bases lay in between.